The 19 T cell receptor beta chains below come from one sample, sequenced in a study of T cells in women clearing cervical HPV infection (dated by TCRdb to the late 2010s). To prepare the library, the immunoSEQ multiplex PCR assay was applied. TCRdb's version of the immuneACCESS table is confined to in-frame rearrangements and falls short of the full clone set. An unresolved V gene accounts for under half of the shortfall where checked; the remainder is of unknown origin. The table for this sample shows roughly 48,000 clones. The ten largest clones capture around 1.5% of the sample. The specimen sequenced was blood buffy coat. These receptors were taken from a woman aged 18 to 75 with a cervical HPV16 infection that either progressed to CIN3+ or cleared (not recorded which).

About this clone itself: The read is 3 residues too short to cover the CDR3 end, so that end is filled in from the germline J gene. V is TRBV4-1 and J is TRBJ2-5; D is uncertain. Trimming took 0 bases from V and 2 from J, leaving 10 bases between them. The CDR3 is made up of 15 amino acids. Looked up from germline, CDR1 is MGHRA and CDR2 is YSYEKL. CDR3 DNA, as far as it was read: TGCGCCAGCAGCCAAGATCTGGCAGATCAAGAGACC. It specifies CASSQDLADQET. In full, the CDR3 reads CASSQDLADQETQYF.

Notes on this clone: The CDR3 extends 3 residues past the end of the read, so its final part is completed from the germline J gene. The chain has TRBV5-3 and TRBJ1-2, with no clear D. TRBV5-3 carries the ORF label, with uncertain function. The germline V and J ends were trimmed by 4 bases and 5 bases, with 18 bases remaining between them. CDR3 size: 15 residues. The CDR3 sequence: CARSPMKGLEYGYTF. The sequenced part of the CDR3 DNA is TGTGCCAGAAGCCCCATGAAAGGGCTGGAATATGGC.

As for this clone: The read terminates 3 residues before the CDR3 end, so the remaining end is supplied by the germline J gene. The chain uses TRBV30 and TRBJ1-1; 10 bases map to TRBD1. The germline CDR1 and CDR2 sequences are GTSNPN and SVGIG (reference sequence). This CDR3 region has 13 residues. V lost 5 bases and J lost 4; bases outside the gene matches: 4. The sequenced CDR3 bases are TGTGCCTGGGGGACAGGGGTGGCCACTGAA. Its translation is CAWGTGVATE. The whole CDR3 sequence is CAWGTGVATEAFF.

Remarks on this clone: An end of the junction does not agree with germline; a read error may underlie this. The CDR3 end is not reached by the read, which stops 3 residues before it; the germline J gene fills it in. V usage is TRBV11-3 and J usage is TRBJ1-1; D ambiguous. Per the germline V gene, CDR1 is SGHNT and CDR2 is YENEEA. This CDR3 is 13 amino acids long. The sequenced part of the CDR3 DNA is TGTGCCAGCAGCTTAGACATGAACTCTGAA. Residues: CASSLDMNSE. In full, the CDR3 reads CASSLDMNSEAFF.

Comment on this clone: The read stops 3 residues short of the end of the CDR3; the missing end is completed from the germline J gene. This sequence joins TRBV28 and TRBJ1-2, with D possibly matching TRBD1 (5 bases). Germline CDR1 MDHEN, CDR2 SYDVKM. This CDR3 is built from 17 residues. V lost 3 bases and J lost 3, with 20 bases in between. The sequenced part of the CDR3 DNA is TGTGCCAGCAGTTTTTCATCAGGACATACTTCCTACTATGGC. Its protein is CASSFSSGHTSYYG. The complete CDR3 protein is CASSFSSGHTSYYGYTF.

Note on this clone: The CDR3 goes on 3 residues after the read ends, and that part is filled in from the germline J gene. The chain joins TRBV27 to TRBJ2-1; TRBD1 agrees at 8 bases. CDR1 MNHEY and CDR2 SMNVEV come from the germline V gene (reference sequence). The CDR3 has 17 amino acids. Germline trimming cut 2 bases from V and 4 bases from J; bases unmatched to any gene: 10. CDR3 amino acids: CASSLVTGGRYYNEQFF. Incomplete CDR3 DNA: TGTGCCAGCAGTTTAGTTACAGGGGGTAGGTATTACAATGAG.

The covered CDR3 bases are TGTGCCTGGAGTGTACAGGCAGGGGGATTAGTCGAG. It codes for CAWSVQAGGLVE. The entire CDR3 protein is CAWSVQAGGLVEQYF. This rearrangement joins TRBV30 to TRBJ2-7, with 7 positions matching TRBD1. The observed sequence ends 3 residues before the CDR3 terminus, with the missing tail filled in from the germline J gene. Per germline, CDR1 GTSNPN and CDR2 SVGIG (reference sequence). The trim removed 0 bases at V and 6 bases at J, leaving 11 bases unmatched. This CDR3 comprises 15 residues. The variable domain in full, completed from reference TRBV30 and TRBJ2-7, reads SQTIHQWPATLVQPVGSPLSLECTVEGTSNPNLYWYRQAAGRGLQLLFYSVGIGQISSEVPQNLSASRPQDRQFILSSKKLLLSDSGFYLCAWSVQAGGLVEQYFGPGTRLTVT.

Of note for this clone: The read falls 3 residues short of the CDR3 end, and the missing part is taken from the germline J gene. The chain recombines TRBV20-1 with TRBJ2-3; 10 positions match TRBD2. CDR3 length: 17 residues. Germline V gives CDR1 DFQATT, CDR2 SNEGSKA (reference sequence). V shed 0 bases, J shed 2 bases, and the junction held 8 bases outside the gene matches. Here the CDR3 reads CSARDHPSGGVTDTQYF. The sequenced CDR3 bases are TGCAGTGCTAGAGATCACCCTAGCGGGGGCGTCACAGATACG.

A word on this clone: The read stops 3 residues short of the end of the CDR3; the missing end is completed from the germline J gene. The chain recombines TRBV18 with TRBJ2-3; TRBD1 matches 8 bases. Germline V gene data show CDR1 as KGHSH and CDR2 as LQKENI. After removal of 4 bases from V and 7 bases from J, the junction contained 16 bases not matched to a gene. This CDR3 region has 17 residues. Incomplete CDR3 DNA: TGTGCCAGCTCACTAACAGGCGGACAGGGAGGCAGGAATACG. Its protein is CASSLTGGQGGRNT. In full, the CDR3 is CASSLTGGQGGRNTQYF.

On this clone itself: Read sequence stops 3 residues before the CDR3 end, and the germline J gene provides the missing end. The chain carries TRBV5-1 and TRBJ1-1, with 8 bases lining up with TRBD1. Germline V gene sequence: CDR1 SGHRS, CDR2 YFSETQ. This CDR3 region has 16 residues. Trimming cost V 6 bases and J 1 base; bases outside gene matches: 11. The CDR3 DNA, read in part, is TGCGCCAGCAAACCAACTGGACAGGGAGGGAACACTGAA. This codes for CASKPTGQGGNTE. The whole CDR3 sequence is CASKPTGQGGNTEAFF. The full variable domain, its missing parts supplied by reference TRBV5-1 and TRBJ1-1, is KAGVTQTPRYLIKTRGQQVTLSCSPISGHRSVSWYQQTPGQGLQFLFEYFSETQRNKGNFPGRFSGRQFSNSRSEMNVSTLELGDSALYLCASKPTGQGGNTEAFFGQGTRLTVV.

The sequenced CDR3 bases are TGTGCCAGCAGTTTTGACCTAACTACTTTGACCGGGGAG. It is translated as CASSFDLTTLTGE. The CDR3 in full is CASSFDLTTLTGELFF. This chain links TRBV6-2 or TRBV6-3 with TRBJ2-2; D is unresolved. The CDR3 end falls 3 residues outside the read, so it is completed with the germline J gene. The CDR3 extends over 16 amino acids. The V and J ends lost 4 bases and 5 bases respectively, with 17 bases between them. The V gene's germline CDR1 is MNHEY and CDR2 SVGEGT.

Note on this clone: The read finishes 3 residues shy of the CDR3 end, and the germline J gene is used to complete it. J is TRBJ1-1 and V is TRBV5-1; a possible D gene is TRBD1 (5 bases). V lost 4 bases and J lost 0, with 16 bases in between. Looked up from germline, CDR1 is SGHRS and CDR2 is YFSETQ. This CDR3 has 16 residues. The CDR3 DNA, read in part, is TGCGCCAGCAGCCCGGGACTACTCCTTATGAACACTGAA. Translating it yields CASSPGLLLMNTE. The CDR3 in its entirety is CASSPGLLLMNTEAFF.

This CDR3 is CASSLGGTSGAYEQYF. The sequenced part of the CDR3 DNA is TGTGCCAGCAGCTTAGGTGGGACTAGCGGGGCGTACGAG. The chain joins TRBV7-6 to TRBJ2-7, with TRBD2 identical over 13 bases. The read falls 3 residues short of the CDR3 end, and the missing part is taken from the germline J gene. Germline assignment: CDR1 SGHVS and CDR2 FNYEAQ. The CDR3 consists of 16 residues. The junction had 4 bases not matched to a gene; V was cut back by 1 base and J by 4 bases.

To note about this clone: Coverage ceases 3 residues before the CDR3 finishes, and the germline J gene fills in the end. This chain joins TRBV10-3 and TRBJ2-3, with TRBD1 identical over 8 bases. The CDR3 sequence is 15 residues long. The V gene's germline CDR1 is ENHRY and CDR2 SYGVKD. Trimming cost V 9 bases and J 3 bases; bases outside gene matches: 11. The CDR3 DNA, read in part, is TGTGCCATAACCCGGGACAGGAGGGAGACAGATACG. Protein product: CAITRDRRETDT. The entire CDR3 protein is CAITRDRRETDTQYF.

As concerns this clone: The CDR3 end falls 3 residues outside the read, so it is completed with the germline J gene. This chain uses TRBV18 with TRBJ1-4; 9 nucleotides match TRBD1. CDR1 is KGHSH, CDR2 LQKENI, per germline. CDR3 size: 16 residues. J gave up 1 base and V 2 bases, and 2 bases lay outside the gene matches. Incomplete CDR3 DNA: TGTGCCAGCTCACCAAAGACAGGGGGAACTAATGAAAAA. This sequence encodes CASSPKTGGTNEK. The full CDR3 protein reads CASSPKTGGTNEKLFF.

With regard to this clone: The missing CDR3 end, 3 residues past where the read stops, is filled in from the germline J gene. V gene TRBV30 combines with J gene TRBJ2-3, with D possibly matching TRBD1 (5 bases). V lost 7 bases and J lost 2, with 13 bases in between. The CDR3 contains 13 residues. CDR1 and CDR2 from the germline V gene are GTSNPN and SVGIG (reference sequence). Partial CDR3 DNA: TGTGCCTACTCTCGACAGACCACAGATACG. It encodes CAYSRQTTDT. The CDR3 as a whole reads CAYSRQTTDTQYF.

A note on this clone: The observed sequence ends 3 residues before the CDR3 terminus, with the missing tail filled in from the germline J gene. This sequence joins TRBV7-9 and TRBJ1-3; the D is unclear. V dropped 3 bases and J dropped 4 bases, with 13 bases sitting between them. This CDR3 is 15 amino acids long. The germline V gene has CDR1 SEHNR and CDR2 FQNEAQ (reference sequence). The sequenced CDR3 bases are TGTGCCAGCAGCTTCCCACTACAATCGGGAAACACC. Amino acid sequence: CASSFPLQSGNT. The entire CDR3 protein is CASSFPLQSGNTIYF.

A word on this clone: From the germline J gene comes the end of the CDR3, since the read stops 3 residues before it. This rearrangement joins TRBV20-1 to TRBJ1-5; possibly TRBD1 for D (5 bases). The CDR3 totals 14 residues. Germline V gene data show CDR1 as DFQATT and CDR2 as SNEGSKA (reference sequence). Trimming stripped 7 bases from V and 0 bases from J, with 13 bases between. CDR3: CSVQRGNSNQPQHF. Incomplete CDR3 DNA: TGCAGTGTCCAGAGGGGAAATAGCAATCAGCCC.

As concerns this clone: The CDR3 end lies 3 residues beyond the end of the read and is filled in from the germline J gene. V and J are TRBV28 and TRBJ2-7; the D gene is possibly TRBD1 (6 bases). Germline V CDR1 and CDR2: MDHEN, SYDVKM. Deletions cut 3 bases from V and 6 bases from J, with 18 bases between. CDR3 length: 15 residues. The CDR3 bases that were read are TGTGCCAGCAGTTTTAGAGGAAACAGGGCCAGCGAG. Its translation: CASSFRGNRASE. The entire CDR3 protein reads CASSFRGNRASEQYF.